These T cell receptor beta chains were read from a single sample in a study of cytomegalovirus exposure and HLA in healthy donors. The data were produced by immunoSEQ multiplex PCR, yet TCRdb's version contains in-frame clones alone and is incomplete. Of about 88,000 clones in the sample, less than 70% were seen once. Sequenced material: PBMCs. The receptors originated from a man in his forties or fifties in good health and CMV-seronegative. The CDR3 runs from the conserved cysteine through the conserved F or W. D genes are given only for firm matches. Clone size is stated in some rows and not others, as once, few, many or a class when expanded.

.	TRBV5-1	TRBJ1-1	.	TGCGCCAGCAGCTTTGGGAACAGGAGATATGAAGCTTTCTTT	CASSFGNRRYEAFF
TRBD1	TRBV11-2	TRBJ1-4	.	TGTGCCAGCAGCCCAGGGACAGGAGCGGAGGAAAAACTGTTTTTT	CASSPGTGAEEKLFF
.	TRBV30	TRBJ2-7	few	TGTGCCTGTCTTACAGGGTCTGGCTACGAGCAGTACTTC	CACLTGSGYEQYF
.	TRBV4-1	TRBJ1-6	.	TGCGCCAGCAGCTACCCGAGGGTAGGCCATTCACCCCTCCACTTT	CASSYPRVGHSPLHF
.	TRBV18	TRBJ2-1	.	TGTGCCAGCTCACCAGCCGAGATCTCCTACAATGAGCAGTTCTTC	CASSPAEISYNEQFF
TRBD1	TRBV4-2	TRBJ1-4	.	TGTGCCAGCAGCCAGGACAGGGGAACTGATAATGAAAAACTGTTTTTT	CASSQDRGTDNEKLFF
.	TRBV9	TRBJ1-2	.	TGTGCCACCCGTGCCTCCAGGAAACTCAACTATGGCTACACCTTC	CATRASRKLNYGYTF
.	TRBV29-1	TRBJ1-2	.	TGCAGCGTCGGGGAAAACTATGGCTACACCTTC	CSVGENYGYTF
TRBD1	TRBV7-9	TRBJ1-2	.	TGTGCCAGCAGCTTATGGACAGGGGCCTATGGCTACACCTTC	CASSLWTGAYGYTF
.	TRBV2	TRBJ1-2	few	TGTGCCAGCAGTAGCCGCCTCTATGGCTACACCTTC	CASSSRLYGYTF
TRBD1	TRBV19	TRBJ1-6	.	TGTGCCAGTAGTATGGTGACAGGGAATTCACCCCTCCACTTT	CASSMVTGNSPLHF
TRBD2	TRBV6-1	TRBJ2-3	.	TGTGCCAGCAGTGAAGCGCTGACTAGCGGGAGGGGCATGGATACGCAGTATTTT	CASSEALTSGRGMDTQYF
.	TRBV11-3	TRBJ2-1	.	TGTGCCAGCAGCTTAGGTCGGGGGGCGCCTAATGAGCAGTTCTTC	CASSLGRGAPNEQFF
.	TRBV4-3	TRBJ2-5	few	TGCGCCAGCAGCCAGGGACGTCCGGCGGGGGCCCAAGAGACCCAGTACTTC	CASSQGRPAGAQETQYF
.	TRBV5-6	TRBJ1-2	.	TGTGCCAGCAGCTCCTTGGCAGGGAACTATGGCTACACCTTC	CASSSLAGNYGYTF
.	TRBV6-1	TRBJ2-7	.	TGTGCCTGCTGGGGGCGAAGCTCCTACGAGCAGTACTTC	CACWGRSSYEQYF
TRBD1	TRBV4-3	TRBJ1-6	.	TGCGCCAGCAGCCGGAACCATAGGACAGGGGAATCACCCCTCCACTTT	CASSRNHRTGESPLHF
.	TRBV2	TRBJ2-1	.	TGTGCCAGCAGCCAACCGGGGTTTGAGCAGTTCTTC	CASSQPGFEQFF
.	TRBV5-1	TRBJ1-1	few	TGCGCCAGCAGCTTTTCTGAGGCTGCCGGTGAAGCTTTCTTT	CASSFSEAAGEAFF
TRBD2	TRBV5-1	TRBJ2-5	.	TGCGCCAGCAGCAGGGGACTAGCGTTTGAGACCCAGTACTTC	CASSRGLAFETQYF
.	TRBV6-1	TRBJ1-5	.	TGTGCCAGCAGTGAAGGCGGGTTGTGGAGCAATCAGCCCCAGCATTTT	CASSEGGLWSNQPQHF
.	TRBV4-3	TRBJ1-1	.	TGCGCCAGCAGCCAAGTGTTCCTGGCAGGGAACACTGAAGCTTTCTTT	CASSQVFLAGNTEAFF
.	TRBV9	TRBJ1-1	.	TGTGCCAGCAGCAGGTCGGAGGGTACATATGACACTGAAGCTTTCTTT	CASSRSEGTYDTEAFF
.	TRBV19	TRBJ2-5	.	TGTGCCAGTAGTATAGGAGGGAAAGAGACCCAGTACTTC	CASSIGGKETQYF
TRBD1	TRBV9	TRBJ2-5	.	TGTGCCAGCAGCGCCCGACAGGGATGGTTACAGGGAGAGACCCAGTACTTC	CASSARQGWLQGETQYF
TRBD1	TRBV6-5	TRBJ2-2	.	TGTGCCAGCAGTTCCGGGACAGGCTACACCGGGGAGCTGTTTTTT	CASSSGTGYTGELFF
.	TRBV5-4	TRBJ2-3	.	TGTGCCAGCAGTGCCCAGGGCGGCGACACAGATACGCAGTATTTT	CASSAQGGDTDTQYF
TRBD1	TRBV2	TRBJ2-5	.	TGTGCCAGCAGACTGTGGACAGGGGAAGAGACCCAGTACTTC	CASRLWTGEETQYF
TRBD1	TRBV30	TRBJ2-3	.	TGTGCCTGGAGTGTGGCCGGGACAGGGTGGGATACGCAGTATTTT	CAWSVAGTGWDTQYF
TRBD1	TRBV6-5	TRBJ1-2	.	TGTGCCAGCAGCCGCTCGAGGACAGGGGGTCATGGCTACACCTTC	CASSRSRTGGHGYTF
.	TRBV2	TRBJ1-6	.	TGTGCCAGCAATGGTGTGTGGGGCAGCTATAATTCACCCCTCCACTTT	CASNGVWGSYNSPLHF
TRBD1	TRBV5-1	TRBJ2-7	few	TGCGCCAGCAGCTTGGGGACAGGGGTGTACGAGCAGTACTTC	CASSLGTGVYEQYF
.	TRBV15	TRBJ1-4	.	TGTGCCACCAGCAGAGCCCCGGGGGCAACTAATGAAAAACTGTTTTTT	CATSRAPGATNEKLFF
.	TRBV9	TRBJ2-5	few	TGTGCCAGCAGCGTAGGAGTCAGGCAAGAGACCCAGTACTTC	CASSVGVRQETQYF
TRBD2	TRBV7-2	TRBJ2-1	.	TGTGCCAGCAGCCACACAGGGACTAGTGCTTACAATGAGCAGTTCTTC	CASSHTGTSAYNEQFF
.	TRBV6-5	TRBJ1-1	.	TGTGCCAGCAGTTACTCGAGGGTAGGGGGGAACACTGAAGCTTTCTTT	CASSYSRVGGNTEAFF
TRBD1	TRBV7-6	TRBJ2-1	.	TGTGCCAGCAGCTCCCTGTCCGGGACAGGGCCTTACAATGAGCAGTTCTTC	CASSSLSGTGPYNEQFF
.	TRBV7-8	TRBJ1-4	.	TGTGCCAGCCAACGGGGGGCTGGGGTTATAACTAATGAAAAACTGTTTTTT	CASQRGAGVITNEKLFF
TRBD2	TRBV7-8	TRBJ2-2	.	TGTGCCAGCAGCTTAGGGCTAGCGGGGGTTGGCACCGGGGAGCTGTTTTTT	CASSLGLAGVGTGELFF
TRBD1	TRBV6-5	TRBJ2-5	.	TGTGCCAGCTCTATTATGAGGGGGCAAGGAGAGACCCAGTACTTC	CASSIMRGQGETQYF
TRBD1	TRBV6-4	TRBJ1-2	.	TGTGCCAGCAGCCTGGGGGGGTACAGGGGGCACTATGGCTACACCTTC	CASSLGGYRGHYGYTF
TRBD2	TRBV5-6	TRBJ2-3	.	TGTGCCAGCAGCTTGGGCGGGGGGGCCGTAGATACGCAGTATTTT	CASSLGGGAVDTQYF
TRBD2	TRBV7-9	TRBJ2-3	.	TGTGCCAGCAGACCCGGACTAGCGGGAGGGACAGATACGCAGTATTTT	CASRPGLAGGTDTQYF
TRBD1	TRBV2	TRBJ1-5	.	TGTGCCAGCCTCGGACAGGGAGCGGGTAATCAGCCCCAGCATTTT	CASLGQGAGNQPQHF
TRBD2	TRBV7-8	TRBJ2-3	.	TGTGCCAGCAGCTTTAGGGCTAGCGGGCCGTTGTTGTATTTT	CASSFRASGPLLYF
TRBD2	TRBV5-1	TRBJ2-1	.	TGCGCCAGCAGCTCCCGGACTAGCGGTCATGAGCAGTTCTTC	CASSSRTSGHEQFF
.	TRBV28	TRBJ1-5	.	TGTGCCAGCAGTTTCCAGGCTTATAGCAATCAGCCCCAGCATTTT	CASSFQAYSNQPQHF
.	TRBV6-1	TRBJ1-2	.	TGTGCCAGCAGGGTACAGGGATTGGATGGCTACACCTTC	CASRVQGLDGYTF
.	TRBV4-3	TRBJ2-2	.	TGCGCCAGCAGACAAGCGCGGGACCCCACCGGGGAGCTGTTTTTT	CASRQARDPTGELFF
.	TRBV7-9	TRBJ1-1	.	TGTGCCAGCAGCTTAGAGGGCAGGGGAACTGAAGCTTTCTTT	CASSLEGRGTEAFF
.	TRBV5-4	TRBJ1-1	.	TGTGCCAGCAGCTTCGGGGGGCGCAACACTGAAGCTTTCTTT	CASSFGGRNTEAFF
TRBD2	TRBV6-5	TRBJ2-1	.	TGCGCCAGCAGTTTCGGACTAGCGGGAGGGTTAAATGAGCAGTTCTTC	CASSFGLAGGLNEQFF